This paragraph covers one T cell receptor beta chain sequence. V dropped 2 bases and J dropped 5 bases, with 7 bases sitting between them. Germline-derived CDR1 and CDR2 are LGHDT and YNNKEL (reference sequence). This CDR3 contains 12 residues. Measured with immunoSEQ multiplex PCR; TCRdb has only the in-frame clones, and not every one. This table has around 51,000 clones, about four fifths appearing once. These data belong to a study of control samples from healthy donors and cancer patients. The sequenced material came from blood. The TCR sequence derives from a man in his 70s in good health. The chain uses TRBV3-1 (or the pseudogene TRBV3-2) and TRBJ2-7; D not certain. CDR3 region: CASSQLRDEQYF. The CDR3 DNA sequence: TGTGCCAGCAGCCAACTGCGAGACGAGCAGTACTTC.